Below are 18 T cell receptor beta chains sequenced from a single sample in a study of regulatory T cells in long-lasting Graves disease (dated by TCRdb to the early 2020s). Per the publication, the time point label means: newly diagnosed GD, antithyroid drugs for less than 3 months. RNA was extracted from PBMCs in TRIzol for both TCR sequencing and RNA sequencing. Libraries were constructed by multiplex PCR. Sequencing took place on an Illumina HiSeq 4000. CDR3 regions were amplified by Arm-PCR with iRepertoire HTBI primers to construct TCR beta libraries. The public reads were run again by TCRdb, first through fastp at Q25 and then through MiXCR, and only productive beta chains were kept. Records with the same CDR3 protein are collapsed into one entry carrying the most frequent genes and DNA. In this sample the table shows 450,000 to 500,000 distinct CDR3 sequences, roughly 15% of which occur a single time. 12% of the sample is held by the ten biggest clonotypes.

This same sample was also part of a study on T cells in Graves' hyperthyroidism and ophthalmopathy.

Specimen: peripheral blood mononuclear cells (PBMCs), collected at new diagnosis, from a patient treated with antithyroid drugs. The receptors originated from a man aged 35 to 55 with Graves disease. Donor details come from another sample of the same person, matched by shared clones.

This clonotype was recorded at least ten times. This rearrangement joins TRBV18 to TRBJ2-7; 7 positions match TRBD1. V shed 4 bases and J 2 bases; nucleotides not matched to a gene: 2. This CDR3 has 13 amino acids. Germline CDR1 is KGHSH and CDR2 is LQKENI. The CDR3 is CASSRDRTYEQYF. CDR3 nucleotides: TGTGCCAGCTCACGGGACAGAACCTACGAGCAGTACTTC. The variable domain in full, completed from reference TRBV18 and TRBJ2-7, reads NAGVMQNPRHLVRRRGQEARLRCSPMKGHSHVYWYRQLPEEGLKFMVYLQKENIIDESGMPKERFSAEFPKEGPSILRIQQVVRGDSAAYFCASSRDRTYEQYFGPGTRLTVT.

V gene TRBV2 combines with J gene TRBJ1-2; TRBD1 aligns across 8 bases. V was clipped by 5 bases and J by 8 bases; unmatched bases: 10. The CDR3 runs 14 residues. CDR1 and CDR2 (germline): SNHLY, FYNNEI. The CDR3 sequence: CASSSNRGAYGYTF. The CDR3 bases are TGTGCCAGCAGTTCAAACAGGGGGGCATACGGCTACACCTTC.

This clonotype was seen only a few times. The CDR3 loop reads CASSLDFHSREFF. The CDR3 DNA is TGTGCCAGCAGTTTAGACTTCCATTCCCGGGAGTTCTTC. V gene TRBV12-3 or TRBV12-4 combines with J gene TRBJ2-1; D call uncertain. The CDR3 is 13 amino acids. Between the trimmed V and J ends, which lost 1 base and 14 bases, there was a span of 15 bases.

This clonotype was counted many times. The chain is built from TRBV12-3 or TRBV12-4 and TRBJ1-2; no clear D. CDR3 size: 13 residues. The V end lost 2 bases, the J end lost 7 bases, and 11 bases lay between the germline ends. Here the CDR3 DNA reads TGTGCCAGCAGTTTAACCCATGGTGGTGGCTACACCTTC. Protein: CASSLTHGGGYTF.

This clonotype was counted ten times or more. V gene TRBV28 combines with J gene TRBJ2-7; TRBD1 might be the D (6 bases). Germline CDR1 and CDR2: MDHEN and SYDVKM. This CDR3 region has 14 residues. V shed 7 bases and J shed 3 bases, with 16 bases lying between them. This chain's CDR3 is CASNLRDTNYEQYF. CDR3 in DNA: TGTGCCAGCAACCTCCGGGACACCAACTACGAGCAGTACTTC.

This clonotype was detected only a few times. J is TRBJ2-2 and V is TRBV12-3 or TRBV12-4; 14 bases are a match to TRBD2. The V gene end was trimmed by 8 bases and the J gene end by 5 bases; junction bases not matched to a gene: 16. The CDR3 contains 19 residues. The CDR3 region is CASGLGGGLAGVMTGELFF. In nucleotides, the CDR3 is TGTGCCAGCGGATTGGGGGGGGGACTAGCGGGAGTGATGACCGGGGAGCTGTTTTTT.

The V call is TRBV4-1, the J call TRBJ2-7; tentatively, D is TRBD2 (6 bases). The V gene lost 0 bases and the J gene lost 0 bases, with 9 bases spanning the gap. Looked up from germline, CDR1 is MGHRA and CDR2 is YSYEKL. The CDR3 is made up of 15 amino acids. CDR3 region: CASSQEGRISYEQYF. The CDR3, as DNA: TGCGCCAGCAGCCAAGAGGGGAGGATCTCCTACGAGCAGTACTTC.

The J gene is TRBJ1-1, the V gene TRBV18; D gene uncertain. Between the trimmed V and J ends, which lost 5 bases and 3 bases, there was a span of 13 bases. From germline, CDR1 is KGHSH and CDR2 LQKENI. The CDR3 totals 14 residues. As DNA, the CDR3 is TGTGCCAGCTCATGGGTGGTGGGCGACACTGAAGCTTTCTTT. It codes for CASSWVVGDTEAFF.

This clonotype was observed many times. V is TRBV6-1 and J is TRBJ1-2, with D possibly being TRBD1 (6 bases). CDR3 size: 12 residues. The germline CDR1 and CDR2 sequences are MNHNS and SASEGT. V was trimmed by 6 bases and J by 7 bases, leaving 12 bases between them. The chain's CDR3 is CASRRQEAGYTF. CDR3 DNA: TGTGCCAGCAGGAGACAGGAGGCTGGCTACACCTTC.

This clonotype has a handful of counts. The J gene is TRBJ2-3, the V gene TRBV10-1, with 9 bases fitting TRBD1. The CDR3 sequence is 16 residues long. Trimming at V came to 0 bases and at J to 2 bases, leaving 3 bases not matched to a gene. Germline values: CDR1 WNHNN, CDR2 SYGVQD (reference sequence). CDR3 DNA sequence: TGCGCCAGCAGTGAGTCGAACAGGGGGCTCACAGATACGCAGTATTTT. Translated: CASSESNRGLTDTQYF.

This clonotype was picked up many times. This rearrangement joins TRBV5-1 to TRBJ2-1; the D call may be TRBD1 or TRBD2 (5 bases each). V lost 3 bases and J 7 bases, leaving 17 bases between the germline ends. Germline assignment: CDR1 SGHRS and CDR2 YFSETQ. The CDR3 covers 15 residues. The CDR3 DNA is TGCGCCAGCAGCTCGGACCGGGACCGAATAAATGAGCAGTTCTTC. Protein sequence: CASSSDRDRINEQFF.

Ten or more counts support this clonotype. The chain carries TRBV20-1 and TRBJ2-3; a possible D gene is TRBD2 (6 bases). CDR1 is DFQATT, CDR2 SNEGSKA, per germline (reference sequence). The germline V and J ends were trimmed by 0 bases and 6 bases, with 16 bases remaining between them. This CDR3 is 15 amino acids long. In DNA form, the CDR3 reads TGCAGTGCTAGAGATCAACGGCGCGGAGGGGATACGCAGTATTTT. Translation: CSARDQRRGGDTQYF.

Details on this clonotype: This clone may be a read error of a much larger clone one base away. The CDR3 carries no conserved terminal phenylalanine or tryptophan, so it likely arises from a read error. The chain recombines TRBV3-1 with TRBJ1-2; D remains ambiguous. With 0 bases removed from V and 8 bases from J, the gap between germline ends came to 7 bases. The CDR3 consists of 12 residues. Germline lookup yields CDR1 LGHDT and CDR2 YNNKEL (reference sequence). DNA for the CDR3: TGTGCCAGCAGCCAAGATGGCGAGGGCTACACCCTC. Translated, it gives CASSQDGEGYTL.

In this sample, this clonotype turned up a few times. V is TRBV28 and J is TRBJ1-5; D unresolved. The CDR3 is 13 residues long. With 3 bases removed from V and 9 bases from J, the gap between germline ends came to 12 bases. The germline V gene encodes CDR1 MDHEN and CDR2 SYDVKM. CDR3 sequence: CASSFFGVPPQHF. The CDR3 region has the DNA TGTGCCAGCAGTTTCTTTGGGGTTCCGCCCCAGCATTTT.

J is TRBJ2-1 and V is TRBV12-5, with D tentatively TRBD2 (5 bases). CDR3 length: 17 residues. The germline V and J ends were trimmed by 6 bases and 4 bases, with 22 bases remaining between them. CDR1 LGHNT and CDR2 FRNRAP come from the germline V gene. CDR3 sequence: CASGLPVAWNSYNEQFF. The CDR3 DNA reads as TGTGCTAGTGGCCTCCCGGTAGCGTGGAATTCGTACAATGAGCAGTTCTTC.

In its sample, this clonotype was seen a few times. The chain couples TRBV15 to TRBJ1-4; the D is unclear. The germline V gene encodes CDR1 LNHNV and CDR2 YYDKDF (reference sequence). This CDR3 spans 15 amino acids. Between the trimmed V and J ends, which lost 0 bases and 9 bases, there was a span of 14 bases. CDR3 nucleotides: TGTGCCACCAGCAGAGATGGTGTAGGAAATAAAAAACTGTTTTTT. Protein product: CATSRDGVGNKKLFF.

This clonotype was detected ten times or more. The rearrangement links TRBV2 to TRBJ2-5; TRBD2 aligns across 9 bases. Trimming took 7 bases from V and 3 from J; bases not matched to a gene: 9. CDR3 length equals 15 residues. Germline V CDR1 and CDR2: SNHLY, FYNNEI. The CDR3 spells CASNKQGLAKETQYF. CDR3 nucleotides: TGTGCCAGCAACAAACAGGGACTAGCCAAAGAGACCCAGTACTTC.

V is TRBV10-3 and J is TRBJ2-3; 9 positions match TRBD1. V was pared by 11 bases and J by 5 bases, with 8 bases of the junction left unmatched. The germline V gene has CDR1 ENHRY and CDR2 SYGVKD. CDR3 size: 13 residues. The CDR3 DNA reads TGTGCCGCTGCCGGGACAGGGAAAGATACGCAGTATTTT. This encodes CAAAGTGKDTQYF.